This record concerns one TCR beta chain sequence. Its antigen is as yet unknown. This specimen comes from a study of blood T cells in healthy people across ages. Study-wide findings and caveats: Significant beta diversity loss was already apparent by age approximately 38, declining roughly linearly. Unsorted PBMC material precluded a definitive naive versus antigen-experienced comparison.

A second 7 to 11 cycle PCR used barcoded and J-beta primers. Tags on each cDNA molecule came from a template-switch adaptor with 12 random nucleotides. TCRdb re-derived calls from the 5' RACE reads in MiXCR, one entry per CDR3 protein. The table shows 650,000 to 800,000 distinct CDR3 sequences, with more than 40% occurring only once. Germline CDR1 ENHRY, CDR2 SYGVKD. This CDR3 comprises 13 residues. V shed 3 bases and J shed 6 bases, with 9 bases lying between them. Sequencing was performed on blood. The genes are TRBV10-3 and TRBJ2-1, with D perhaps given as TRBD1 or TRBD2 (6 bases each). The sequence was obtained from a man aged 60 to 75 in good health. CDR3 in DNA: TGTGCCATCAGTGAACAGGGAGGCAATGAGCAGTTCTTC. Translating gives CAISEQGGNEQFF.